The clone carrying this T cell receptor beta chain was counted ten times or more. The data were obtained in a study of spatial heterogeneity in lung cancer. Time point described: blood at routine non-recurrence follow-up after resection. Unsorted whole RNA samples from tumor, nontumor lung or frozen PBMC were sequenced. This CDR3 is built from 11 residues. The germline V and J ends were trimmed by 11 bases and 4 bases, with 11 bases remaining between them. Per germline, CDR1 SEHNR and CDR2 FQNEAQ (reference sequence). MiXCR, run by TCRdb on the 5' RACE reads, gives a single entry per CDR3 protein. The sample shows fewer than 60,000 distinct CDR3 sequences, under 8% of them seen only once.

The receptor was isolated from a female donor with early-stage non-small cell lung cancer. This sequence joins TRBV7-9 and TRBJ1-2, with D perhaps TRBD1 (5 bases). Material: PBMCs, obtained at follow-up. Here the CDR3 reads CAGAWAYGYTF. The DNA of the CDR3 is TGTGCCGGGGCGTGGGCCTATGGCTACACCTTC.